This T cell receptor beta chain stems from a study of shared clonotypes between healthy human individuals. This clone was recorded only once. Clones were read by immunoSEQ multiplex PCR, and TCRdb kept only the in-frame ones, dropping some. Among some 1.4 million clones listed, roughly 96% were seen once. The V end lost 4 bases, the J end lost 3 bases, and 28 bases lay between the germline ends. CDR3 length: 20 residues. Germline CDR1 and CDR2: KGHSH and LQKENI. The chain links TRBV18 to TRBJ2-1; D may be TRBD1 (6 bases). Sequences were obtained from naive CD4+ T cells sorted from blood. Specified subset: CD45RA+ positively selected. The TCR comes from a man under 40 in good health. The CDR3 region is CASSHLRWTAQVDNYNEQFF. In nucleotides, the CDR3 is TGTGCCAGCTCACATCTTAGGTGGACAGCCCAAGTCGACAACTACAATGAGCAGTTCTTC.